A single sample gave rise to the 21 T cell receptor beta chains below, sequenced in a study of post-analysis software for immune sequencing data. Study-wide results and limits: Roughly 5 TRBV segments occurring more often in patients than controls included TRBV5-6, TRBV5-1 and TRBV20-1.

Unique molecular identifiers were carried by the TCR beta cDNA libraries. Via MiXCR, TCRdb re-called the PCR reads, giving one row per CDR3 protein. This sample has approximately 770,000 distinct CDR3 sequences, with around 46% found just once. No antigen has been assigned to these receptors. Sample: blood. The receptors shown here come from a girl aged 5-17 years with multiple sclerosis.

This clonotype turned up a few times. The chain recombines TRBV5-6 with TRBJ2-5; TRBD1 is a possible D gene (6 bases). Germline CDR1 reads SGHDT; CDR2 reads YYEEEE. With 4 bases removed from V and 0 bases from J, the gap between germline ends came to 22 bases. CDR3 length equals 18 residues. The CDR3 loop is CASSPPMDRLGDQETQYF. The CDR3 nucleotides are TGTGCCAGCAGCCCCCCTATGGACAGACTGGGGGACCAAGAGACCCAGTACTTC.

This clonotype was seen more than once but under ten times. This rearrangement joins TRBV20-1 to TRBJ1-2; D remains unclear. V shed 4 bases and J shed 5 bases, with 14 bases lying between them. Germline V gives CDR1 DFQATT, CDR2 SNEGSKA (reference sequence). This CDR3 region has 13 residues. This CDR3 reads CSAIRSSPYGYTF. The CDR3 DNA sequence: TGCAGTGCTATCCGGTCCTCGCCTTATGGCTACACCTTC.

This clonotype was counted only a few times. One end of the junction fails to match germline, which may point to a read error. This CDR3 reads CSAHTTGYSNQPRHF. DNA for the CDR3: TGCAGTGCTCACACCACCGGCTATAGCAATCAGCCCCGGCATTTT. The chain couples TRBV20-1 to TRBJ1-5; no definite D call. This CDR3 region has 15 residues. Germline CDR1 is DFQATT and CDR2 is SNEGSKA (reference sequence).

This clonotype has more than one count but fewer than ten. V usage is TRBV2 and J usage is TRBJ2-3; the match to TRBD2 covers 10 bases. Trimming cost V 1 base and J 5 bases; bases outside gene matches: 12. The CDR3 is made up of 18 amino acids. Germline-derived CDR1 and CDR2 are SNHLY and FYNNEI. CDR3 bases: TGTGCCAGCAGTGAAGGGCCTAGCGGGAGTCCGCCCGGAGATACGCAGTATTTT. Amino acid sequence: CASSEGPSGSPPGDTQYF. The full variable domain, with the rest looked up from reference TRBV2 and TRBJ2-3, is EPEVTQTPSHQVTQMGQEVILRCVPISNHLYFYWYRQILGQKVEFLVSFYNNEISEKSEIFDDQFSVERPDGSNFTLKIRSTKLEDSAMYFCASSEGPSGSPPGDTQYFGPGTRLTVL.

V usage is TRBV5-5 and J usage is TRBJ2-4, with 8 bases aligning to TRBD1. The germline V gene has CDR1 SGHKS and CDR2 YYEKEE (reference sequence). V shed 3 bases, J shed 8 bases, and the junction held 10 bases outside the gene matches. The CDR3 extends over 15 amino acids. In nucleotides, the CDR3 is TGTGCCAGCAGCTCAGACAGGGGCGGGGTTGACATTCAGTACTTC. This encodes CASSSDRGGVDIQYF.

The chain couples TRBV3-1 to TRBJ2-7; 9 bases align to TRBD1. The trim removed 5 bases at V and 4 bases at J, leaving 6 bases unmatched. The germline CDR1 and CDR2 sequences are LGHDT and YNNKEL (reference sequence). The CDR3 totals 14 residues. This chain's CDR3 is CASSSGTGQYEQYF. For the CDR3, the DNA is TGTGCCAGCAGCTCCGGGACAGGGCAATACGAGCAGTACTTC.

The sample holds many counts of this clonotype. The chain uses TRBV7-2 and TRBJ2-6; a possible D gene is TRBD1 (5 bases). Trimming took off 1 base at V and 0 bases at J, with 7 bases between the two ends. CDR1 SGHTA and CDR2 FQGNSA come from the germline V gene. The CDR3 runs 16 residues. CDR3 bases: TGTGCCAGCAGCTTAGGACAGCACTCTGGGGCCAACGTCCTGACTTTC. It encodes CASSLGQHSGANVLTF.

This clonotype appeared a single time. The gene calls are TRBV28 and TRBJ1-5, with D perhaps TRBD1 (6 bases). The CDR3 spans 16 residues. V lost 2 bases and J 0 bases, leaving 11 bases between the germline ends. Germline lookup yields CDR1 MDHEN and CDR2 SYDVKM. CDR3 sequence (DNA): TGTGCCAGCAGTTTAGCCGGACAGAATAGCAATCAGCCCCAGCATTTT. The encoded protein is CASSLAGQNSNQPQHF.

J is TRBJ2-1 and V is TRBV20-1, with 12 bases lining up with TRBD2. The V gene's germline CDR1 is DFQATT and CDR2 SNEGSKA (reference sequence). The CDR3 runs 14 residues. V shed 6 bases and J 5 bases; nucleotides not matched to a gene: 5. This CDR3 is CSAKLAGGNNEQFF. The DNA of the CDR3 is TGCAGTGCCAAACTAGCGGGAGGTAACAATGAGCAGTTCTTC.

This clonotype was seen a few times. The V gene is TRBV2, the J gene TRBJ2-5, with D maybe TRBD2 (6 bases). The J call may be in error: the DNA end matches TRBJ2-7 better. Germline V gene lookup returns CDR1 SNHLY and CDR2 FYNNEI. This CDR3 comprises 12 residues. Written as DNA, the CDR3 is TGTGCCAGCCGGGACCTCGGGGGCGAGCAGTACTTC. Its translation is CASRDLGGEQYF.

Worth noting for this clonotype: A read error is possible here, since a much larger clone lies one base away. J is TRBJ1-6 and V is TRBV9; D is unresolved. CDR3 length: 16 residues. The germline CDR1 and CDR2 sequences are SGDLS and YYNGEE. CDR3 region: CASSVGESSYNSPPHF. The CDR3 region has the DNA TGTGCCAGCAGCGTAGGGGAGAGCTCCTATAATTCACCCCCCCACTTT.

This chain uses TRBV20-1 with TRBJ2-7, with D unclear. Per germline, CDR1 DFQATT and CDR2 SNEGSKA (reference sequence). V lost 7 bases, J lost 2 bases, and 9 bases lay in between. This CDR3 spans 11 amino acids. CDR3 in amino acids: CSVPRAYEQYF. DNA for the CDR3: TGCAGTGTCCCCCGTGCCTACGAGCAGTACTTC.

This clonotype occurred many times. The genes are TRBV20-1 and TRBJ2-1; 13 positions agree with TRBD2. V shed 0 bases, J shed 8 bases, and the junction held 7 bases outside the gene matches. Germline V gene data show CDR1 as DFQATT and CDR2 as SNEGSKA (reference sequence). The CDR3 is 16 amino acids. The CDR3 protein is CSARDAGTSGIYEQFF. Written as DNA, the CDR3 is TGCAGTGCTAGAGATGCCGGGACTAGCGGGATCTATGAGCAGTTCTTC.

In its sample, this clonotype was seen a few times. The chain links TRBV29-1 to TRBJ2-7, with 7 bases fitting TRBD1. Germline CDR1 SQVTM, CDR2 ANQGSEA. The CDR3 is 13 amino acids. The V segment lost 3 bases and the J segment 2 bases; nucleotides outside the gene matches: 4. For the CDR3, the DNA is TGCAGCGTTGAGGGGCAGGGGGCCTACGAGCAGTACTTC. As protein: CSVEGQGAYEQYF.

The chain recombines TRBV7-3 with TRBJ2-5; D remains ambiguous. Germline CDR1 is SGHTA and CDR2 is FQGTGA. There are 12 residues in the CDR3. Trimming left V 5 bases short and J 7 bases short, with 11 bases between. The CDR3, as DNA: TGTGCCAGCAGCCCCTCCCCCGGGACCCAGTACTTC. It encodes CASSPSPGTQYF.

This chain uses TRBV20-1 with TRBJ2-1; D unresolved. V gave up 6 bases and J gave up 8 bases, with 23 bases separating them. The CDR3 extends over 15 amino acids. Germline loops: CDR1 DFQATT, CDR2 SNEGSKA (reference sequence). In nucleotides, the CDR3 is TGCAGTGCCCCTGACCCGGAAACAAGCTTCGATGAGCAGTTCTTC. Translating gives CSAPDPETSFDEQFF.

The chain has TRBV3-1 and TRBJ2-1; TRBD2 might be the D (6 bases). Looked up from germline, CDR1 is LGHDT and CDR2 is YNNKEL (reference sequence). V was cut by 4 bases and J by 4 bases, with 17 bases left in between. The CDR3 runs to 16 residues. This chain's CDR3 is CASSPYRGTRYNEQFF. The CDR3 nucleotides read TGTGCCAGCAGCCCTTATCGGGGGACCCGGTACAATGAGCAGTTCTTC.

The chain combines TRBV30 with TRBJ2-7, with D tentatively TRBD1 or TRBD2 (5 bases each). The V and J ends lost 8 bases and 2 bases respectively, with 19 bases between them. The length of the CDR3 is 14 residues. The germline V gene encodes CDR1 GTSNPN and CDR2 SVGIG (reference sequence). CDR3 nucleotides: TGTGCCGGCTCCGCCGGGACCTCGCCCTACGAGCAGTACTTC. Its protein product is CAGSAGTSPYEQYF.

The chain uses TRBV6-5 and TRBJ2-5, with D hard to call. The germline V and J ends were trimmed by 4 bases and 11 bases, with 23 bases remaining between them. This CDR3 spans 15 amino acids. Germline V gene lookup returns CDR1 MNHEY and CDR2 SVGAGI. CDR3: CASSSSRATANEQYF. CDR3 DNA sequence: TGTGCCAGCAGTTCTTCACGGGCCACAGCCAATGAGCAGTACTTC.

The sample holds a few counts of this clonotype. This rearrangement joins TRBV28 to TRBJ2-1; D uncertain. Germline V gives CDR1 MDHEN, CDR2 SYDVKM. The V gene lost 5 bases and the J gene lost 9 bases, with 11 bases spanning the gap. CDR3 length: 12 amino acids. The DNA of the CDR3 is TGTGCCAGCAGTCAGGCAGGCACTGAGCAGTTCTTC. It specifies CASSQAGTEQFF. The full variable domain, completed using reference TRBV28 and TRBJ2-1, is DVKVTQSSRYLVKRTGEKVFLECVQDMDHENMFWYRQDPGLGLRLIYFSYDVKMKEKGDIPEGYSVSREKKERFSLILESASTNQTSMYLCASSQAGTEQFFGPGTRLTVL.

This chain uses TRBV27 with TRBJ2-1, with a possible D match to TRBD2 (5 bases). CDR1 and CDR2 (germline): MNHEY, SMNVEV (reference sequence). This CDR3 spans 14 amino acids. V lost 5 bases to trimming and J lost 6 bases, with 14 bases between them. CDR3: CASSEGSVVNEQFF. The CDR3 DNA sequence: TGTGCCAGCAGTGAGGGCAGCGTGGTCAATGAGCAGTTCTTC.